This TCR beta chain was found in a study of blood T cell repertoires in COVID-19. Background on the study: Sample material is recorded as cDNA or gDNA derived from T cells, B-cell-depleted T cells, or PBMCs.

CDR1 MDHEN and CDR2 SYDVKM come from the germline V gene. V was pared by 6 bases and J by 11 bases, with 15 bases of the junction left unmatched. The CDR3 length is 15 residues. Assay: immunoSEQ multiplex PCR; the TCRdb copy retains only in-frame clones and omits some. The data show more than 110,000 clones, about 84% seen once. The age range of participants was about 18 to 100 years, with residence in roughly 25 US areas. Shortly before study entry, within 2 weeks, exposed participants had met a COVID-19 case. The gene calls are TRBV28 and TRBJ2-1; 8 bases line up with TRBD2. Sequencing used PBMCs or T cells enriched from blood (not recorded which). This receptor was obtained from a woman aged 18 to 35 who had been exposed to COVID-19. CDR3 bases: TGTGCCAGCAGAACTCCGGGACTAGGTAATGGGAAGCAGTTCTTC. Its translation: CASRTPGLGNGKQFF.